The sequence of this T cell receptor (beta chain) was determined in a study of blood T cell repertoires in COVID-19. CDR1 is SGHRS and CDR2 is YFSETQ in the germline V gene. Deletions cut 4 bases from V and 7 bases from J, with 15 bases between. This CDR3 comprises 15 residues. Assay: immunoSEQ multiplex PCR; the TCRdb copy retains only in-frame clones and omits some. The sample lists 150,000 to 200,000 clones, roughly nine tenths seen once, with around 25% in the top ten. This clonotype was obtained from a man in his sixties with acute or convalescent COVID-19. The sample taken for sequencing was peripheral blood. The chain links TRBV5-1 to TRBJ1-6; D possibly corresponds to TRBD1 (5 bases). Written as DNA, the CDR3 is TGCGCCAGCAGCCGACCAGGGATCGGCAATTCACCCCTCCACTTT. Translation: CASSRPGIGNSPLHF.